Each of the 8 T cell receptor beta chains below was sequenced from the same sample in a study of CD8+ T cells in alopecia areata. It was cDNA, reverse transcribed from extracted RNA, that served as the sequencing template. Profiled with immunoSEQ multiplex PCR; TCRdb holds only in-frame clones, not every one. The sample has around 200,000 clones; roughly 64% are singletons. Specified treatment: oral pan-JAK inhibitor, 5-10 mg twice daily. The specimen was CD4+ T cells sorted from blood, collected at week 4, from a patient treated with tofacitinib. The receptors were sampled from a human donor with alopecia areata.

The sample holds one count of this clone. This rearrangement joins TRBV7-2 to TRBJ2-5; 9 bases match TRBD1. The germline gives CDR1 SGHTA, CDR2 FQGNSA. The CDR3 extends over 14 amino acids. With V trimmed by 5 bases and J by 1 base, 2 bases remained unmatched. The DNA of the CDR3 is TGTGCCAGCAGCCGGGGACAGGGCCAAGAGACCCAGTACTTC. It codes for CASSRGQGQETQYF.

This rearrangement joins TRBV5-4 to TRBJ2-7; TRBD1 agrees at 8 bases. Per the germline V gene, CDR1 is SGHNT and CDR2 is YYREEE (reference sequence). The CDR3 has 14 residues. V dropped 4 bases and J dropped 6; count of bases not matched to a gene: 9. CDR3 nucleotide sequence: TGTGCCAGCAGCCCAGTGCAGGGGGCCCCCGAGCAGTACTTC. It specifies CASSPVQGAPEQYF.

The chain employs TRBV6-6 and TRBJ1-2, with D tentatively TRBD1 (6 bases). V was clipped by 6 bases and J by 4 bases, with 18 bases between them. CDR3 length equals 15 residues. Germline CDR1 and CDR2: MNHNY and SVGAGI (reference sequence). This chain's CDR3 is CASRNSRDKTYGYTF. The CDR3 DNA is TGTGCCAGCAGGAACAGCAGGGACAAAACCTATGGCTACACCTTC.

The gene calls are TRBV29-1 and TRBJ1-2, with 9 bases matching TRBD1. Germline V gene lookup returns CDR1 SQVTM and CDR2 ANQGSEA. This CDR3 contains 15 residues. Trimming at V came to 3 bases and at J to 4 bases, leaving 9 bases not matched to a gene. The CDR3 DNA is TGCAGCGTTGACCGGGACAGGGAGATTCGCTATGGCTACACCTTC. It codes for CSVDRDREIRYGYTF.

The chain has TRBV7-2 and TRBJ1-2, with 8 bases aligning to TRBD1. Germline trimming cut 5 bases from V and 5 bases from J; bases unmatched to any gene: 7. CDR3 length: 14 amino acids. Germline CDR1 SGHTA, CDR2 FQGNSA. CDR3 residues: CASSRTGTSYGYTF. CDR3 nucleotide sequence: TGTGCCAGCAGCCGGACAGGGACGTCATATGGCTACACCTTC.

The CDR3 DNA sequence: TGTGCCAGCAGGCGGACATCGACAGGGTCCTACAATGAGCAGTTCTTC. Translation gives CASRRTSTGSYNEQFF. This chain joins TRBV27 and TRBJ2-1; TRBD1 matches 7 bases. In germline, CDR1 is MNHEY, CDR2 SMNVEV (reference sequence). V gave up 6 bases and J gave up 1 base; unmatched junction bases: 9. The CDR3 extends over 16 amino acids.

This clone was counted once. This chain connects TRBV7-9 to TRBJ1-2; a weak D match, TRBD1 (5 bases). V lost 4 bases and J 4 bases, leaving 10 bases between the germline ends. The CDR3 has 13 residues. The germline gives CDR1 SEHNR, CDR2 FQNEAQ (reference sequence). CDR3 DNA: TGTGCCAGCAGCTCGGGACCATTCTATGGCTACACCTTC. This codes for CASSSGPFYGYTF.

The rearrangement links TRBV7-9 to TRBJ2-3, with D perhaps TRBD2 (6 bases). This CDR3 contains 16 residues. Germline V gene lookup returns CDR1 SEHNR and CDR2 FQNEAQ (reference sequence). V was pared by 2 bases and J by 1 base, with 13 bases between. CDR3 amino acids: CASSLRRGPGTDTQYF. As DNA, the CDR3 is TGTGCCAGCAGCTTAAGGAGGGGACCTGGCACAGATACGCAGTATTTT.